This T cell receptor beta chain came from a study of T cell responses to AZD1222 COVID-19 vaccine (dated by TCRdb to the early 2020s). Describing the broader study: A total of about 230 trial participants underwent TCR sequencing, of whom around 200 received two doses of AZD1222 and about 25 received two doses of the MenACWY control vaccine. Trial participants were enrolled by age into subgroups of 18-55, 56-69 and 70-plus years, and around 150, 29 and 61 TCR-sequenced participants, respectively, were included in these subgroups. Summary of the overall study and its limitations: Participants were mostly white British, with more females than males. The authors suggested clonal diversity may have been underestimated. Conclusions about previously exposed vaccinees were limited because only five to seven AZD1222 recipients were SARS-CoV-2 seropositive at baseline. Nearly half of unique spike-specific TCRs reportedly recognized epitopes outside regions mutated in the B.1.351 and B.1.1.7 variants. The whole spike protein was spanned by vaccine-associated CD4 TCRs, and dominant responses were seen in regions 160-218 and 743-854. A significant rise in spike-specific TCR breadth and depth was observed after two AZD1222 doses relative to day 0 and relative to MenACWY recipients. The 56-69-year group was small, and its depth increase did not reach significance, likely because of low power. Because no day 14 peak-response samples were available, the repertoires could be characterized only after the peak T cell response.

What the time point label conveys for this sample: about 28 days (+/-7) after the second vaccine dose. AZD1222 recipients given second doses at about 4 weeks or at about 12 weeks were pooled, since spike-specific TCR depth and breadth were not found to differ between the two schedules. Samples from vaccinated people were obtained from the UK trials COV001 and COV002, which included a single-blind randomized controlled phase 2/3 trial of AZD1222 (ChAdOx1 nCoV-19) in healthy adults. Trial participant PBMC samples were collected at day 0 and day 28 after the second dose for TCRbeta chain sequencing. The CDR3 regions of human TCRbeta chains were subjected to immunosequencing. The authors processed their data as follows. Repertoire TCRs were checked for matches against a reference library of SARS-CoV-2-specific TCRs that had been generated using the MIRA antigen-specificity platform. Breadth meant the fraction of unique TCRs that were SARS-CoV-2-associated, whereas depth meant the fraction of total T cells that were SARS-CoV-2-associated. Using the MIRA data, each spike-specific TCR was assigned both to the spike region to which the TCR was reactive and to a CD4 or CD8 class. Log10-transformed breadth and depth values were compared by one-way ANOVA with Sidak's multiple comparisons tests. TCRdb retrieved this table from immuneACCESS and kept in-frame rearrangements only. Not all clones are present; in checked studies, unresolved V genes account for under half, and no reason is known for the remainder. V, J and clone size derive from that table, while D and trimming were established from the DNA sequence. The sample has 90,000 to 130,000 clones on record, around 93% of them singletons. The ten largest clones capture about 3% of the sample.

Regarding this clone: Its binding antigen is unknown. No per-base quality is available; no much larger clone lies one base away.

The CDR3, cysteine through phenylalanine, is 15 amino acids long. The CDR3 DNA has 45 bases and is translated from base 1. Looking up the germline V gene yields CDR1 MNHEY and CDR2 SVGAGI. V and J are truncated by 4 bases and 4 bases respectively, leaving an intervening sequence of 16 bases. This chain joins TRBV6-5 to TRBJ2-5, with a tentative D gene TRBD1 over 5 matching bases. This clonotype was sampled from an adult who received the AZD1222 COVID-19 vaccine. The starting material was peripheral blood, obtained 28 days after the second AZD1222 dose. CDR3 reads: CASSSSSRGRETQYF. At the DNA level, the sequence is TGTGCCAGCAGTTCTTCATCAAGGGGTCGAGAGACCCAGTACTTC.